The T cell receptor beta chain described here comes from a study of shared clonotypes between healthy human individuals (dated by TCRdb to between 2020 and 2021). Concerning the study at large: The cohort included a few men and a couple of women between 18 and 49 years of age. Per donor, three plates each were used for CD4 naive and CD4 memory, two for CD8 naive, and one for CD8 memory. The study deeply sequenced blood TCR repertoires of about 5 healthy adults to estimate repertoire size and the extent of clonotype sharing between individuals. Different laboratories and diverse techniques were used to prepare libraries and sequence TCR repertoires, to increase sequencing depth and limit assay-specific biases. Between about 0.85 and 9.5 billion PBMCs per donor were obtained by leukapheresis. Broader findings and caveats from the paper: Rarefaction of sorted-subset datasets indicated incomplete sequencing despite the large sequencing depth. Clonotypes shared by all four sorted-subset donors showed higher generation probabilities than non-shared clonotypes. Only blood was sampled, and tissue TCR repertoires likely differ from those in blood. Across four donors, around 5% of naive CD4, roughly 3.5% of naive CD8, around 2.5% of memory CD4, and roughly 0.41% of memory CD8 clonotypes were shared. Naive subsets generally had larger estimated clonotype richness than memory subsets did. Pairwise subsampling indicated that sequencing depth was expected to affect the degree of clonotype sharing among donors. The genetic and exposure-history diversity represented was limited by the small number of donors.

Donors were healthy HIV-negative adults with no recently reported acute infections or vaccinations. Only Caucasian adults living in Nashville, Tennessee, USA were represented among the donors. CD4+ T cells were enriched by magnetic negative selection, after which naive cells were positively selected on CD45RA and the negative fraction was taken as the memory subset. Blood was obtained by leukapheresis, after which PBMCs were separated by Ficoll-Histopaque density gradient centrifugation and cryopreserved in liquid nitrogen vapor phase. Purity and quantity of every magnetically sorted T cell population were checked by analytical flow cytometry. From each sorted fraction, genomic DNA was isolated and quantified by UV absorbance on a Nanodrop 2000c. From the germline V gene (reference sequence), CDR1 is DFQATT and CDR2 is SNEGSKA. Reading from cysteine to phenylalanine, the CDR3 counts 10 amino acids. Kept here is only the CDR3 DNA, which spans 30 bases and is read in frame from base 1. V and J lose 0 bases and 9 bases, and a span of 3 bases separates them.

Using the deep immunoSEQ assay, TCR CDR3 regions were amplified from genomic DNA by multiplex PCR. Extracted genomic DNA from each cell subset was distributed evenly across all wells of several immunoSEQ 96-well plates, and each plate was treated as a replicate. For sorted subsets, each replicate PCR was loaded with around 220 ng genomic DNA, equivalent to 30,000 or so T cell genomes. Purified libraries were quantified with a Qubit 3.0 fluorometer, sized on a Bioanalyzer 2100, and re-quantified with the KAPA Library Quantification kit. Every immunoSEQ 96-well plate was sequenced on a separate single-read 150-cycle Illumina NextSeq 550 flow cell. The original methods were these. Because the immunoSEQ output included only junctional sequences and no quality scores, the filtering could not be the same as the filtering used for full-length reads. Sequences were annotated with PyIR, a Python wrapper for IgBLAST v1.9, and V/J genes and CDR3 were assigned using IMGT germline references. Reads with weak V/J assignments (E-value above 1e-6), missing CDR3, stop codons, out-of-frame junctions, or ambiguous translated residues were removed. V3J clonotypes were defined as sequences sharing an identical inferred V gene, J gene, and CDR3 amino acid sequence. Percentage overlap between repertoires was computed as shared unique clonotypes divided by the size of the smaller repertoire. Repertoire richness was assessed with RTK rarefaction, the Chao1 estimator, and Recon v2.1 estimates of unobserved clonotypes. Generation probabilities were computed with OLGA for all TCRbeta clonotypes obtained by the gDNA method from several donors. TCRdb provides this immuneACCESS table in a form limited to in-frame rearrangements. Some clones are lacking; in checked studies, under half of them reflect an unresolved V gene, and why the rest are absent is not known. V, J and clone size were drawn from that table, and D and trimming were deduced from the DNA. The sample contains about 2,500,000 clones, more than 80% of them found a single time. The ten most abundant clones make up around 0.14% of the sample.

About this clone itself: Its antigen has not been determined. No qualities accompany the bases; no much larger clone lies one base away.

The TCR comes from a man between 18 and 35 years old in good health. The sequenced material came from naive CD4+ T cells sorted from blood. Sample cell subset or site, as interpreted from the label and publication: CD45RA+ positively selected. The receptor chain draws on TRBV20-1 and TRBJ2-1, with no reliable assignment of the D segment. The CDR3 sequence is CSARDLEQFF. The DNA sequence is TGCAGTGCTAGAGATCTTGAGCAGTTCTTC.